This T cell receptor (beta chain) was documented in a study of blood T cell repertoires in COVID-19. The authors' processing: Amplification of reference gene primers provided the estimated nucleated cell counts. The data were produced by immunoSEQ multiplex PCR, yet TCRdb's version contains in-frame clones alone and is incomplete. V and J calls plus clone size are reproduced from that table; the DNA served to infer D and trimming. The sample carries more than 60,000 clones, 82% recorded once. CDR3 length: 14 amino acids. The germline V gene has CDR1 SNHLY and CDR2 FYNNEI. Trimming left V 6 bases short and J 1 base short, with 10 bases between. In its sample, this clone was seen once.

The TCR originated in a woman older than 75 with acute or convalescent COVID-19. The rearrangement uses TRBV2 and TRBJ1-5; D unclear. The sample comprised peripheral blood. CDR3 nucleotides: TGTGCCAGCAGGATGGGAGGGAGCAATCAGCCCCAGCATTTT. As protein: CASRMGGSNQPQHF.